This T cell receptor beta chain was identified during a study of cytomegalovirus exposure and HLA in healthy donors. As for the donors, each was a healthy bone marrow donor. Donors sampled were nominally healthy, though unrecorded immune exposures were likely. In the PCR, 60 Vbeta and 13 Jbeta primers were used. Clones were read by immunoSEQ multiplex PCR, and TCRdb kept only the in-frame ones, dropping some. This sample lists roughly 110,000 clones; its ten largest clones have more than 3%. This CDR3 region has 16 residues. CDR1 SGHTA and CDR2 FQGNSA come from the germline V gene. The chain has TRBV7-2 and TRBJ2-5; 10 bases are a match to TRBD1. The J call may be wrong; the DNA end is better matched by TRBJ2-7. The receptor's source is a young man in good health and CMV-seronegative. The source material was PBMCs. The CDR3 nucleotides are TGTGCCAGCAGCAGACAGGGGGCGCCGGGTCCATACGAGCAGTACTTC. Amino acids: CASSRQGAPGPYEQYF.